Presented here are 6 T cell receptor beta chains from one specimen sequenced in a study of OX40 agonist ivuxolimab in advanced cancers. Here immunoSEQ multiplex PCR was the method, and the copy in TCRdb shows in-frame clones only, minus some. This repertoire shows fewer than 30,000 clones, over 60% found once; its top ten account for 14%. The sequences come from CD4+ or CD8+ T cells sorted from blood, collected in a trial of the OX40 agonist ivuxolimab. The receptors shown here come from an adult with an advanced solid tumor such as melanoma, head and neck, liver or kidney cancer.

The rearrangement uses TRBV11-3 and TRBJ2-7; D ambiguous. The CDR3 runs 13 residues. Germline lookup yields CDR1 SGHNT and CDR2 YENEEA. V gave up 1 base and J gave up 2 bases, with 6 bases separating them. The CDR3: CASSLVAPYEQYF. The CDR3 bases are TGTGCCAGCAGCTTAGTGGCCCCCTACGAGCAGTACTTC.

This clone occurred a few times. The CDR3 coding sequence is TGTGCCAGCAGCCCCGGGACTACCTTAGAGACCCAGTACTTC. Its translation: CASSPGTTLETQYF. The V gene is TRBV7-9, the J gene TRBJ2-5; 7 bases align to TRBD2. Germline CDR1 and CDR2: SEHNR and FQNEAQ (reference sequence). J lost 4 bases, V lost 5 bases, and 7 bases had no gene match. The CDR3 loop spans 14 amino acids.

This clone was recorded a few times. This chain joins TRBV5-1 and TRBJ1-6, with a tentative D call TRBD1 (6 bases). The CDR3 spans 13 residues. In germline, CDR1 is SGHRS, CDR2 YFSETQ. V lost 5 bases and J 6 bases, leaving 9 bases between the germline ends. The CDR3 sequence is CASRLQGNSPLHF. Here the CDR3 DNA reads TGCGCCAGCAGGCTACAGGGTAATTCACCCCTCCACTTT.

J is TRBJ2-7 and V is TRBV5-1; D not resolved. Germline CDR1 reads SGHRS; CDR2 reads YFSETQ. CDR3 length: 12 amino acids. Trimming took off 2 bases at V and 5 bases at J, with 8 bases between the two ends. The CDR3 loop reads CASSLSVDEQYF. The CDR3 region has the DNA TGCGCCAGCAGCTTAAGTGTCGACGAGCAGTACTTC.

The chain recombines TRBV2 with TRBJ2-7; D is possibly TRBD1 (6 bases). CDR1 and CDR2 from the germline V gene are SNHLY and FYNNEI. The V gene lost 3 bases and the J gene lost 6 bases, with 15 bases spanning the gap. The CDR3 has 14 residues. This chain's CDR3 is CASSDGRGRGEQYF. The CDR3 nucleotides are TGTGCCAGCAGTGACGGAAGGGGCAGGGGCGAGCAGTACTTC. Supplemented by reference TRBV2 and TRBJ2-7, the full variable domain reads EPEVTQTPSHQVTQMGQEVILRCVPISNHLYFYWYRQILGQKVEFLVSFYNNEISEKSEIFDDQFSVERPDGSNFTLKIRSTKLEDSAMYFCASSDGRGRGEQYFGPGTRLTVT.

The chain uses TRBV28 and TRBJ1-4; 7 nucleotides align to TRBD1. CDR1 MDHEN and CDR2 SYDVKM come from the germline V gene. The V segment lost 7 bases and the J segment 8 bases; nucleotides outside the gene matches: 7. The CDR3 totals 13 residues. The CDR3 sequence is CASKDRVTEKLFF. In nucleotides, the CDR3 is TGTGCCAGCAAAGACAGGGTTACCGAAAAACTGTTTTTT.